Listed below are T cell receptor beta chains from one sample, sequenced in a study of cytomegalovirus exposure and HLA in healthy donors. Generated by immunoSEQ multiplex PCR, the TCRdb table keeps only in-frame clones and is missing some. The sample records under 150,000 clones, 80% to 85% being singletons. The sequencing input was PBMCs. The receptors were gathered from a boy aged 2-15 years in good health and CMV-seronegative. Both conserved end residues are part of each CDR3.

v_call cdr3_aa
TRBV5-1 CASSENSGLNRTIMNTEAFF
TRBV28 CASSAQGHVGPLHF
TRBV7-9 CASSSSGHKITYEQYF
TRBV7-3 CASSSPGSSTDTQYF
TRBV7-3 CASSLYSLAGVSGELFF
TRBV7-3 CASSLLTGIAEAFF
TRBV28 CASSHGQIGGNQPQHF
TRBV5-4 CASSQRMNTEAFF
TRBV6-5 CASSYGGVENTGELFF
TRBV6-5 CASSRFKTASYEQYF
TRBV5-1 CASSTGTGNEKLFF
TRBV7-8 CASSPRQARDTQYF
TRBV18 CASSPSGTGELFF
TRBV13 CASSLGFHRRGNTIYF
TRBV5-8 CASSSRTGDFFEQFF
TRBV29-1 CSVEGRSSYNEQFF
TRBV7-3 CASSLTFYGGGILSTDTQYF
TRBV5-1 CASSLGDSYNSPLHF
TRBV6-1 CASRLAGGTYEQYF
TRBV19 CASSDSRREQYF
TRBV9 CASSVRPPGYSGNTIYF
TRBV6-7 CASSYSPNRGLTSYNSPLHF
TRBV4-3 CASSQDPGLRTEAFF
TRBV29-1 CSVSPRGGHGYTF
TRBV27 CASSYGTAYGYTF
TRBV11-2 CASSFIAAASTDTQYF
TRBV6-5 CASSYSSAYEQYF
TRBV9 CASSVAGVNTEAFF